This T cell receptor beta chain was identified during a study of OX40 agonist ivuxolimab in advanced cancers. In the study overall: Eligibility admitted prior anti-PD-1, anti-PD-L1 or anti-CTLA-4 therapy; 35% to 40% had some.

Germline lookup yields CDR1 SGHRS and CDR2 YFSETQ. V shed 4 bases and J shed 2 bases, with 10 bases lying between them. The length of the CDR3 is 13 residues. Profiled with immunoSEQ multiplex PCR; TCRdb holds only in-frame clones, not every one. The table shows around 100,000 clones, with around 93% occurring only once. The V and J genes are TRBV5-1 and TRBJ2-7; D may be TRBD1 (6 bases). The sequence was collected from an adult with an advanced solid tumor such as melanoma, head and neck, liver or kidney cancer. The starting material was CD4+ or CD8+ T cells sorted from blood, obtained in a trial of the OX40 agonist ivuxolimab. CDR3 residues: CASSPDSTYEQYF. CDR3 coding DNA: TGCGCCAGCAGCCCGGACAGCACCTACGAGCAGTACTTC.